This T cell receptor beta chain was recorded in a study of PD-L1 blockade in urothelial cancer. As for the study in general: Timepoints chosen for blood analysis were 3 weeks (second dose) and 6 weeks after treatment start. A median blood sample held approximately 140,000 T cells and about 83,000 unique TCRs.

Spiked synthetic TCR analogs estimated absolute template abundance per PCR. Profiled with immunoSEQ multiplex PCR; TCRdb holds only in-frame clones, not every one. The sample carries around 66,000 clones, approximately 78% recorded once. CDR1 and CDR2 from the germline V gene are KGHSH and LQKENI. V dropped 3 bases and J dropped 7 bases, with 19 bases sitting between them. The CDR3 length is 16 residues. Regarding time point: pretreatment peripheral blood. This chain links TRBV18 with TRBJ2-1; D is possibly TRBD2 (6 bases). This sequence was found in a man between 70 and 80 years old with urothelial cancer. The sample in question was PBMCs, obtained around atezolizumab (anti-PD-L1) treatment. CDR3 amino acids: CASSPPEGFVMNEQFF. The CDR3 nucleotides read TGTGCCAGCTCACCCCCGGAGGGCTTCGTTATGAATGAGCAGTTCTTC.